The T cell receptor beta chain under discussion was sequenced for a study of blood T cell repertoires in COVID-19. Across the whole study: Sites across the United States, Italy and Spain contributed samples from acute and convalescent COVID-19. T cells, B-cell-depleted T cells, or PBMCs supplied cDNA or gDNA.

Libraries were prepared by immunoSEQ multiplex PCR; TCRdb keeps only in-frame clonotypes and omits some of them. Of about 120,000 clones listed, around 79% are singletons. The specimen sequenced was peripheral blood. This TCR was sampled from a man aged 50-59 years with acute or convalescent COVID-19.

CDR3 bases: TGCAGCGTGCGCCTTCTGAACACTGAAGCTTTCTTT. As protein: CSVRLLNTEAFF. J is TRBJ1-1 and V is TRBV29-1; D remains unclear. V lost 6 bases, J lost 0 bases, and 8 bases lay in between. The CDR3 consists of 12 residues. Germline values: CDR1 SQVTM, CDR2 ANQGSEA.